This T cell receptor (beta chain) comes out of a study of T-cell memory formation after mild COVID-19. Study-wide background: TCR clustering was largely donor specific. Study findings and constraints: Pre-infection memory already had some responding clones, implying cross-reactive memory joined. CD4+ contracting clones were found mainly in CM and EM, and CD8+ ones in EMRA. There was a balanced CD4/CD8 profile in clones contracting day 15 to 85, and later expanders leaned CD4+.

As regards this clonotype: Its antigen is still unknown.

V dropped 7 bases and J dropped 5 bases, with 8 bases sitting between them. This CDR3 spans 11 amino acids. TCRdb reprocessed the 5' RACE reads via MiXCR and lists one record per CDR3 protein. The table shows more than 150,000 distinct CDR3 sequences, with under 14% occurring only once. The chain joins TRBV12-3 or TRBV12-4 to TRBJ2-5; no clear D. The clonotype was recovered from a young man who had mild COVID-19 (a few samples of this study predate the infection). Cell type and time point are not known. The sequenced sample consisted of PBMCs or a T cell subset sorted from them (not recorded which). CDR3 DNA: TGTGCCAGCAAAGCCAGGGAGACCCAGTACTTC. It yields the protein CASKARETQYF.